The 14 T cell receptor beta chains presented below share a single source sample, sequenced in a study of blood T cell repertoires in COVID-19. TCRdb's copy holds only in-frame clones and misses some; the assay was immunoSEQ multiplex PCR. The sample includes fewer than 30,000 clones, more than 85% of them seen just once. Sequencing was done on a sample of peripheral blood. These receptors all come from a woman aged 70 to 79 with COVID-19, enrolled during active disease.

The rearrangement links TRBV6-5 to TRBJ1-1, with a weak D call TRBD1 (5 bases). This CDR3 is built from 14 residues. Trimming removed 6 bases at V and 0 bases at J, with 11 bases between. The germline CDR1 and CDR2 sequences are MNHEY and SVGAGI. The CDR3 here is CASSLGRLNTEAFF. CDR3 nucleotide sequence: TGTGCCAGCAGCCTGGGGCGGTTGAACACTGAAGCTTTCTTT.

V and J are TRBV12-1 and TRBJ2-7; the DNA was not used to check the table's D call, TRBD2. TRBV12-1 is annotated as a pseudogene. This CDR3 region has 18 residues. CDR3 nucleotide sequence: TGTGCCAGCAGCCGGACGGGGAGAACTAGCGGGAGCTCCTACGAGCAGTACTTC. Its translation is CASSRTGRTSGSSYEQYF.

CDR3 nucleotides: TGTGCCAGCAGTGACGTCAGGGGTCTGAACACTGAAGCTTTCTTT. Translation: CASSDVRGLNTEAFF. The chain recombines TRBV6-1 with TRBJ1-1; TRBD1 might be the D (6 bases). V was trimmed by 3 bases and J by 0 bases, leaving 11 bases between them. The CDR3 loop spans 15 amino acids. CDR1 and CDR2 (germline): MNHNS, SASEGT.

This chain connects TRBV6-2 or TRBV6-3 to TRBJ1-3; no firm D call. V was cut by 2 bases and J by 3 bases, with 8 bases left in between. Germline V gene data show CDR1 as MNHEY and CDR2 as SVGEGT. The CDR3 consists of 14 residues. The CDR3 DNA follows: TGTGCCAGCAGTTACGAGGCAGATGGAAACACCATATATTTT. It specifies CASSYEADGNTIYF.

The chain has TRBV7-6 and TRBJ2-1, with 11 bases identical to TRBD2. This CDR3 is built from 15 residues. V trimming: 5 bases; J trimming: 7 bases; junction bases outside the gene matches: 7. Germline V gene lookup returns CDR1 SGHVS and CDR2 FNYEAQ. CDR3 sequence (DNA): TGTGCCAGCAGCCTAACTAGCGGGAGTTGGAATGAGCAGTTCTTC. Protein product: CASSLTSGSWNEQFF. Full variable domain (remainder filled in from reference TRBV7-6 and TRBJ2-1): GAGVSQSPRYKVTKRGQDVALRCDPISGHVSLYWYRQALGQGPEFLTYFNYEAQQDKSGLPNDRFSAERPEGSISTLTIQRTEQRDSAMYRCASSLTSGSWNEQFFGPGTRLTVL.

This chain connects TRBV28 to TRBJ1-4; D unresolved. Between the trimmed V and J ends, which lost 1 base and 7 bases, there was a span of 19 bases. Per germline, CDR1 MDHEN and CDR2 SYDVKM. The CDR3 extends over 17 amino acids. The CDR3 nucleotides are TGTGCCAGCAGTTTATCAATGACGTTAGTTGGAGGTGAAAAACTGTTTTTT. It translates to CASSLSMTLVGGEKLFF.

CDR3 sequence reads: CASSESVVTIGYNEQFF. CDR3 DNA: TGTGCCAGCAGTGAATCTGTCGTGACTATTGGCTACAATGAGCAGTTCTTC. The chain has TRBV2 and TRBJ2-1; possibly TRBD2 for D (5 bases). This CDR3 contains 17 residues. Germline loops: CDR1 SNHLY, CDR2 FYNNEI. The V end was cut by 2 bases, the J end by 3 bases, with 17 bases between.

This clone was picked up one time. V usage is TRBV10-3 and J usage is TRBJ2-2; 13 nucleotides agree with TRBD2. The CDR3 is made up of 14 amino acids. Trimming removed 8 bases from V and 8 bases from J; junction bases left unmatched: 5. Germline V CDR1 and CDR2: ENHRY, SYGVKD. This CDR3 is CAIGTGLAGGELFF. The CDR3 DNA is TGTGCCATCGGGACGGGACTAGCGGGAGGGGAGCTGTTTTTT.

For the CDR3, the DNA is TGTGCCAGCAGCCAAGGAAACGGAGCTGGCTACGAGCAGTACTTC. It codes for CASSQGNGAGYEQYF. The chain joins TRBV3-1 (or the pseudogene TRBV3-2) to TRBJ2-7; D unclear. There are 15 residues in the CDR3. V lost 1 base to trimming and J lost 3 bases, with 13 bases between them. Germline CDR1 is LGHDT and CDR2 is YNNKEL (reference sequence).

The V and J genes are TRBV18 and TRBJ1-1; TRBD1 matches 9 bases. The CDR3 contains 15 residues. Germline lookup yields CDR1 KGHSH and CDR2 LQKENI. With V trimmed by 3 bases and J by 5 bases, 7 bases remained unmatched. CDR3 amino acids: CASSPGTGRETEAFF. CDR3 nucleotide sequence: TGTGCCAGCTCACCCGGGACAGGGCGAGAGACTGAAGCTTTCTTT.

This clone was counted once. The V gene is TRBV7-9, the J gene TRBJ1-1; 8 bases map to TRBD1. J lost 9 bases, V lost 3 bases, and 9 bases had no gene match. Germline lookup yields CDR1 SEHNR and CDR2 FQNEAQ (reference sequence). The CDR3 has 14 amino acids. This CDR3 is CASSFEPTGGKAFF. The CDR3 DNA is TGTGCCAGCAGCTTCGAGCCCACAGGGGGGAAAGCTTTCTTT.

The chain uses TRBV28 and TRBJ1-5; D uncertain. This CDR3 contains 13 residues. V was cut by 6 bases and J by 6 bases, with 12 bases left in between. Germline V gene data show CDR1 as MDHEN and CDR2 as SYDVKM. CDR3: CASSRDLGQPQHF. The CDR3 DNA sequence: TGTGCCAGCAGCCGGGATCTGGGTCAGCCCCAGCATTTT.

This clone appeared once. This chain connects TRBV5-1 to TRBJ1-1; tentatively, D is TRBD1 (6 bases). This CDR3 is 13 amino acids long. Trimming pared 0 bases from V and 5 bases from J, leaving 8 bases between. The germline V gene encodes CDR1 SGHRS and CDR2 YFSETQ. In nucleotides, the CDR3 is TGCGCCAGCAGCTTGGAGGGGGGGACTGAAGCTTTCTTT. Translating gives CASSLEGGTEAFF.

The chain has TRBV5-1 and TRBJ1-4, with 7 bases aligning to TRBD1. The CDR3 is 15 amino acids. The trim removed 4 bases at V and 3 bases at J, leaving 6 bases unmatched. The germline V gene has CDR1 SGHRS and CDR2 YFSETQ. CDR3 DNA sequence: TGCGCCAGCAGCCTGGAACAGGGGTCTAATGAAAAACTGTTTTTT. Its protein is CASSLEQGSNEKLFF.